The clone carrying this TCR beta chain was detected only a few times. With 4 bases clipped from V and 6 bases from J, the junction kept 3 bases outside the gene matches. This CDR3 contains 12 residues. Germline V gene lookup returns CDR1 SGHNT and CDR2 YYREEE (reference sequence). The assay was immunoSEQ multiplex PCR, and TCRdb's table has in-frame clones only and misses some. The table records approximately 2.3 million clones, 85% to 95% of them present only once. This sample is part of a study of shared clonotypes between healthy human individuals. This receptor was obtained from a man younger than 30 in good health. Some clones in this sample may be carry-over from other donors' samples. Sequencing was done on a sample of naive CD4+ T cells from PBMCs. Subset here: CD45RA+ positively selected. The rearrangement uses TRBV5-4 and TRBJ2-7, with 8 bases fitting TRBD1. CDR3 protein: CASSQTGAEQYF. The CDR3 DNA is TGTGCCAGCAGCCAGACAGGGGCCGAGCAGTACTTC.